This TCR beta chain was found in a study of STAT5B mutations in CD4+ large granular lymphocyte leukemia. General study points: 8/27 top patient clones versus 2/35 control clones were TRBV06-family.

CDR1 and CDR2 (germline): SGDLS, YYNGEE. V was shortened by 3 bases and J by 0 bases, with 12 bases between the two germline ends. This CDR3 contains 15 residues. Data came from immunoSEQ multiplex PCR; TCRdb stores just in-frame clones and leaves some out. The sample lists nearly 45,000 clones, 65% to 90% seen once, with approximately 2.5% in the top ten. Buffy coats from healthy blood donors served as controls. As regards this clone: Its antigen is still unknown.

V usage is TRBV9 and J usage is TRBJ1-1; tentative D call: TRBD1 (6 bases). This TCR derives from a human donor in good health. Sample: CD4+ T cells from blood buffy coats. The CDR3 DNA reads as TGTGCCAGCAGCGCGGGGACATCCTTGAACACTGAAGCTTTCTTT. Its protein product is CASSAGTSLNTEAFF.